Listed below are T cell receptor beta chains from one sample, sequenced in a study of control samples from healthy donors and cancer patients. Assay: immunoSEQ multiplex PCR; the TCRdb copy retains only in-frame clones and omits some. The profile shows about 230,000 clones, about four fifths of them singletons. Sequencing input: PBMCs. All receptors come from a woman aged 55-75 years with lung cancer. Each CDR3 is given with its conserved first and last residue. D genes are given only for firm matches. Rows may omit the clone size; those that give it use once, few, many or a size class.

>few|TRBJ1-2|TRBV2|NA
TGTGCCAGCAGTGAAGATCTGGTGGTCTATGGCTACACCTTC
CASSEDLVVYGYTF
>NA|TRBJ1-1|TRBV6-2/TRBV6-3|NA
TGTGCCAGCAGTTACTCGACGCTGGGCACGAACACTGAAGCTTTCTTT
CASSYSTLGTNTEAFF
>once|TRBJ2-7|TRBV7-8|TRBD1
TGTGCCAGCAGCTCGGGGACAGGGAGCTACGAGCAGTACTTC
CASSSGTGSYEQYF
>NA|TRBJ2-5|TRBV7-3|NA
TGTGCCAGCAGCCAAACCGCTGGACACCCTGAAGAGACCCAGTACTTC
CASSQTAGHPEETQYF
>NA|TRBJ1-2|TRBV6-5|NA
TGTGCCAGCAGCCAGGGGCAGGGAAATGCTGGCTACACCTTC
CASSQGQGNAGYTF
>NA|TRBJ1-3|TRBV28|NA
TGTGCCAGCAGCCCAACCTTCCGGACGGGGCTCTCTGGAAACACCATATATTTT
CASSPTFRTGLSGNTIYF
>NA|TRBJ1-1|TRBV18|NA
TGTGCCAGCTCACCTAGCGCAATGAACACTGAAGCTTTCTTT
CASSPSAMNTEAFF
>NA|TRBJ1-1|TRBV6-1|NA
TGTGCCAGCAGTGAAGTAGGGAGGACCACTGAAGCTTTCTTT
CASSEVGRTTEAFF
>NA|TRBJ1-2|TRBV27|TRBD1
TGTGCCAGCAGTTTTTGGGACAGGGGGCCCTATGGCTACACCTTC
CASSFWDRGPYGYTF
>few|TRBJ1-1|TRBV5-1|NA
TGCGCCAGCAGCGGCCGGGAAGGGGGCACTGAAGCTTTCTTT
CASSGREGGTEAFF
>NA|TRBJ2-7|TRBV12-3/TRBV12-4|NA
TGTGCCAGCAGTTTTGACGGCCCCTACGAGCAGTACTTC
CASSFDGPYEQYF
>few|TRBJ2-1|TRBV7-9|NA
TGTGCCAGCGTACGGAGCTTAAACTACAATGAGCAGTTCTTC
CASVRSLNYNEQFF
>once|TRBJ2-1|TRBV7-9|TRBD2
TGTGCCAGCAGCCTTAGCGGGAGCTACAATGAGCAGTTCTTC
CASSLSGSYNEQFF
>NA|TRBJ2-7|TRBV19|TRBD1
TGTGCCAGTAGTGCATCACAGACAGGGCCCTACGAGCAGTACTTC
CASSASQTGPYEQYF
>NA|TRBJ2-1|TRBV3-1/TRBV3-2|NA
TGTGCCAGCAGCCTATCCCCCCCTAGCGTCAATGAGCAGTTCTTC
CASSLSPPSVNEQFF
>NA|TRBJ2-2|TRBV6-5|NA
TGTGCCAGCGAAACCGGGATCACCGGGGAGCTGTTTTTT
CASETGITGELFF
>NA|TRBJ2-1|TRBV2|NA
TGTGCCAGCAGTGAAGTTATGGCAACGAGGGATGAGCAGTTCTTC
CASSEVMATRDEQFF
>once|TRBJ1-6|TRBV3-1/TRBV3-2|TRBD1
TGTGCCAGCAGCCAGGGCAGGGGGCGATCACCCCTCCACTTT
CASSQGRGRSPLHF
>NA|TRBJ1-1|TRBV7-6|TRBD1
TGTGCCAGCAGCCAGGGACAGGGCGCTGAAGCTTTCTTT
CASSQGQGAEAFF